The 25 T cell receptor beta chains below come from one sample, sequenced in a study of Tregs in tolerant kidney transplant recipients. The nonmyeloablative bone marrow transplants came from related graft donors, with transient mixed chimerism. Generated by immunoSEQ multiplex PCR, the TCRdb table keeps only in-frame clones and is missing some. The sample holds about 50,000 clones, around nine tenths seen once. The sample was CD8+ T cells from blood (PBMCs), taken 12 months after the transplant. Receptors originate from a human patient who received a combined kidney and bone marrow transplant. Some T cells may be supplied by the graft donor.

The DNA for the CDR3 is TGTGCCAGCAGTGAAGCACAGCAGTATGATGGCTACACCTTC. Encoded protein: CASSEAQQYDGYTF. This chain joins TRBV2 and TRBJ1-2; D is undetermined. CDR1 is SNHLY, CDR2 FYNNEI, per germline. This CDR3 is 14 amino acids long. V dropped 0 bases and J dropped 6 bases, with 11 bases sitting between them.

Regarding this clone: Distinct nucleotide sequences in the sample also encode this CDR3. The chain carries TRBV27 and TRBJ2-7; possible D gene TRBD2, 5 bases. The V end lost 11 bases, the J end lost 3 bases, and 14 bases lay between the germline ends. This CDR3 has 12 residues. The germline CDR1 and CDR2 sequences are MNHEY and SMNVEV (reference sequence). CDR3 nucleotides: TGTGCCTCCCGGGATAACGGCTACGAGCAGTACTTC. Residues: CASRDNGYEQYF.

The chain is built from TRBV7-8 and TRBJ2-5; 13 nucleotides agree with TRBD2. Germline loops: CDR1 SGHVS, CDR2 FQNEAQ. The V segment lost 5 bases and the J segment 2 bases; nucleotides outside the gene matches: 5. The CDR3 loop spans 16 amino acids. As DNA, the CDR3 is TGTGCCAGCAGCCAACGACTAGCGGGGGGACAAGAGACCCAGTACTTC. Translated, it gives CASSQRLAGGQETQYF.

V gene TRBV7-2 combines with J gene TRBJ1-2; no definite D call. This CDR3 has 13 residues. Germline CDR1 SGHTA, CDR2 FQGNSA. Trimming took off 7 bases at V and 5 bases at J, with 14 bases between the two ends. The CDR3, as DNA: TGTGCCAGCACCCCGGGGATGGGGTATGGCTACACCTTC. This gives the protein CASTPGMGYGYTF.

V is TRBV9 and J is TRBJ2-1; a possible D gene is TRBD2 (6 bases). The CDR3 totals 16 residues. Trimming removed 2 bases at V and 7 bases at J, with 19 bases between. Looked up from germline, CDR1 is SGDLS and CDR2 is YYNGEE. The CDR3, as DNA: TGTGCCAGCAGCGTTCCTAGCGTCCCCAGAGAAAATGAGCAGTTCTTC. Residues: CASSVPSVPRENEQFF.

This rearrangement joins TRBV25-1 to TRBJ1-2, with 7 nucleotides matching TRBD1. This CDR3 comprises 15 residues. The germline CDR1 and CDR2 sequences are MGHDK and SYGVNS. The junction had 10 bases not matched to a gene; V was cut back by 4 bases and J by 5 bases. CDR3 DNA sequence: TGTGCCAGCAGTGGGATGACAGGGCTGATTTATGGCTACACCTTC. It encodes CASSGMTGLIYGYTF.

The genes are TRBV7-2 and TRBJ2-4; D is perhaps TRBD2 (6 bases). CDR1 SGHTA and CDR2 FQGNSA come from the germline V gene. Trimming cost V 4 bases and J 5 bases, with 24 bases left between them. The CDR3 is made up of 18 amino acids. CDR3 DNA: TGTGCCAGCAGCTCCCTCCTCTCGGGGGACCTGCGCCAAAACATTCAGTACTTC. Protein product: CASSSLLSGDLRQNIQYF.

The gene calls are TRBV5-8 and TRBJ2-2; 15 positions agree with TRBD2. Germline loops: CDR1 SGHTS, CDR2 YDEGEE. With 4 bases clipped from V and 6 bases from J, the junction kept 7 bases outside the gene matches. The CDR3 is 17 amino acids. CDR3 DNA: TGTGCCAGCAGCCCGCGGACTAGCGGGAGGGCGGCCGGGGAGCTGTTTTTT. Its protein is CASSPRTSGRAAGELFF.

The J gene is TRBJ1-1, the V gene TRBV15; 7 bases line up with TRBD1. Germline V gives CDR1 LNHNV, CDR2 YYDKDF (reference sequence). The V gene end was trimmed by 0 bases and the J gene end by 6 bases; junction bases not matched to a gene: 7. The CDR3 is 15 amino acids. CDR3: CATSRDRGLPAEAFF. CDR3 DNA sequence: TGTGCCACCAGCAGAGATAGGGGGCTGCCGGCTGAAGCTTTCTTT.

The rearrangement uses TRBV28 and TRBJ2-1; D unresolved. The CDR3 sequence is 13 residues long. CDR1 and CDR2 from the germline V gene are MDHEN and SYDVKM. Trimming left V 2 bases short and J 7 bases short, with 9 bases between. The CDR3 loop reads CASSLRHTNEQFF. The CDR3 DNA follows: TGTGCCAGCAGTTTACGACATACTAATGAGCAGTTCTTC.

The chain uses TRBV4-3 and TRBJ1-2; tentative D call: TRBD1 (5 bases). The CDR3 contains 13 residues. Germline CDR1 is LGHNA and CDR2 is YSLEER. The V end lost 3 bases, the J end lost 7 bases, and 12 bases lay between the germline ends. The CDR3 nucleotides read TGCGCCAGCAGCCAGGGGAGGGGCAGTGGCTACACCTTC. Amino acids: CASSQGRGSGYTF.

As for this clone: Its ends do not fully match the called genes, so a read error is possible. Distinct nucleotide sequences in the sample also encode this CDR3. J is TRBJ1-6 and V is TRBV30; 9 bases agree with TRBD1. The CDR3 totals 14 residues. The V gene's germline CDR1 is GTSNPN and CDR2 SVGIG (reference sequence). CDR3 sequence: CAWSPGQGNSPLHF. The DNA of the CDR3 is TGTGCCTGGAGTCCGGGACAGGGTAATTCCCCCCTCCACTTT.

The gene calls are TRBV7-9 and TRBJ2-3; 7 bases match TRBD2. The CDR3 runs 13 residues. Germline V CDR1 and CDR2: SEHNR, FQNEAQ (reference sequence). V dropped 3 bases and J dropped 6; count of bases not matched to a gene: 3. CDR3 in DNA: TGTGCCAGCAGCTTGGGAGGGGACGATACGCAGTATTTT. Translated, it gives CASSLGGDDTQYF.

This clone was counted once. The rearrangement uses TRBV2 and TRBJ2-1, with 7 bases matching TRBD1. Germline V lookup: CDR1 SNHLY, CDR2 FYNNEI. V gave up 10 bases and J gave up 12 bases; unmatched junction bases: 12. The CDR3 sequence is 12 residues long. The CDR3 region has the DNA TGTGCCATTCGGACAGGCGCCCAAGTGCAGTTCTTC. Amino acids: CAIRTGAQVQFF.

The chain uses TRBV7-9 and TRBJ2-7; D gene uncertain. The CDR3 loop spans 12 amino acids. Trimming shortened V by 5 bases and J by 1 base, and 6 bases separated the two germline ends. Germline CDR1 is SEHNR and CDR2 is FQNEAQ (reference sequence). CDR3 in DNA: TGTGCCAGCAGCGATCAGTCCTACGAGCAGTACTTC. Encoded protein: CASSDQSYEQYF.

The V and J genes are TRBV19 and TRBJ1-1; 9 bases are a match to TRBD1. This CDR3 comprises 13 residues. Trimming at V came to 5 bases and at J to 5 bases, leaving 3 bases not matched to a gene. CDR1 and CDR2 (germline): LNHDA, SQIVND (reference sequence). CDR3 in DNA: TGTGCCAGTAGTGCCGGGACAGGGACTGAAGCTTTCTTT. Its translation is CASSAGTGTEAFF.

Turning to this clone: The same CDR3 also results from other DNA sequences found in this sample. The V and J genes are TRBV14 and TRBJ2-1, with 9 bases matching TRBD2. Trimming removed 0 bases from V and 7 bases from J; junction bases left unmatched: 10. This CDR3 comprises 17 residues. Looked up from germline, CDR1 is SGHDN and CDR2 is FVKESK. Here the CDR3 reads CASSQDLTSGRLNEQFF. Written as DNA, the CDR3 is TGTGCCAGCAGCCAAGATCTGACCAGCGGGAGGTTAAATGAGCAGTTCTTC.

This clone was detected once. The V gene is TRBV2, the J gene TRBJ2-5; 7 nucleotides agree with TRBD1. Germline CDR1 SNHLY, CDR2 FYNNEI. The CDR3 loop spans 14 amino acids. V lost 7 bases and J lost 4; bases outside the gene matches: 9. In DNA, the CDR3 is TGTGCCAGCACTGACCTCCGGGACAGAGAGACCCAGTACTTC. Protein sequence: CASTDLRDRETQYF.

This chain's CDR3 is CASAVGGVYEQYF. The CDR3 DNA follows: TGTGCCAGCGCTGTGGGGGGGGTCTACGAGCAGTACTTC. V and J are TRBV11-1 and TRBJ2-7, with 7 nucleotides matching TRBD2. Per germline, CDR1 SGHAT and CDR2 FQDESV (reference sequence). V gave up 8 bases and J gave up 3 bases; unmatched junction bases: 7. The CDR3 length is 13 residues.

This CDR3 reads CASSFTGGEQYF. The CDR3 nucleotides read TGTGCCAGCAGTTTTACAGGGGGAGAGCAGTACTTC. J is TRBJ2-7 and V is TRBV27; 8 positions match TRBD1. The CDR3 is 12 amino acids. Germline trimming cut 3 bases from V and 7 bases from J; bases unmatched to any gene: 2. Germline CDR1 MNHEY, CDR2 SMNVEV (reference sequence).

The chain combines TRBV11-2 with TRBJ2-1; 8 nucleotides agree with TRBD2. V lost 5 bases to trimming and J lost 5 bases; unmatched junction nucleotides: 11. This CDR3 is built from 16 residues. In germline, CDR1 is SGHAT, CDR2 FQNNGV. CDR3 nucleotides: TGTGCCAGCAGCCAACACAGCGGGAGACTAAACAATGAGCAGTTCTTC. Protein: CASSQHSGRLNNEQFF.

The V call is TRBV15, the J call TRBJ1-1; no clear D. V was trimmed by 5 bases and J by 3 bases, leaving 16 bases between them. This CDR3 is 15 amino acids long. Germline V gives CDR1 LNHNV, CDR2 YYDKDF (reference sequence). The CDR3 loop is CATSLIKNTHTEAFF. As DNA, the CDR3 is TGTGCCACCAGCCTGATCAAAAATACACACACTGAAGCTTTCTTT.

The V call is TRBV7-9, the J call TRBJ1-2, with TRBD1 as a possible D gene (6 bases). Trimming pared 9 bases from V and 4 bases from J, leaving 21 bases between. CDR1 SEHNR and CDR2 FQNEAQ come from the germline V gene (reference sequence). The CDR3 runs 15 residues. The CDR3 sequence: CASANPGQSFYGYTF. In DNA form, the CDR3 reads TGTGCCAGTGCGAATCCGGGACAATCTTTCTATGGCTACACCTTC.

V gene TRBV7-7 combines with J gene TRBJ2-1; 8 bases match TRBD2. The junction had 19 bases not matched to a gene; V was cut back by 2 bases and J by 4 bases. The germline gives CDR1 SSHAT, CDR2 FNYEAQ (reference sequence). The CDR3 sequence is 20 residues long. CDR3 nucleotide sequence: TGTGCCAGCAGCTTAAACGCGAACCACGGGGGACTAGACAATTACAATGAGCAGTTCTTC. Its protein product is CASSLNANHGGLDNYNEQFF.

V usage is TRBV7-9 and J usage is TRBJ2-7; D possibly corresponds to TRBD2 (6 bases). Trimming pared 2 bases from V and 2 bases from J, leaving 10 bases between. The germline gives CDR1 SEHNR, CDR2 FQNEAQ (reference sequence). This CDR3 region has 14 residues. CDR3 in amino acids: CASSLFGGAYEQYF. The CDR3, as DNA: TGTGCCAGCAGCTTATTCGGGGGAGCCTACGAGCAGTACTTC.